The 26 T cell receptor beta chains below all came from one sample that was sequenced in a study of T cells in Graves' hyperthyroidism and ophthalmopathy. Authors of the study amplified TCR beta CDR3 regions from RNA transcripts. With the HTBI primer set, the TCR CDR3 went through a first round of RT-PCR. Using its own MiXCR run on the multiplex PCR reads, TCRdb lists one record per CDR3 protein. The sample holds some 550,000 distinct CDR3 sequences, about 16% seen once. Sequencing was performed on blood. The receptor source for this set is a woman in her thirties or forties with Graves' ophthalmopathy.

The V gene is TRBV6-1, the J gene TRBJ2-1; D not resolved. V was pared by 5 bases and J by 7 bases, with 9 bases between. This CDR3 is 12 amino acids long. Germline V gives CDR1 MNHNS, CDR2 SASEGT. DNA for the CDR3: TGTGCCAGCAGTCCCCCCAGGAATGAGCAGTTCTTC. Translated: CASSPPRNEQFF.

The V and J genes are TRBV29-1 and TRBJ2-7; weak D call: TRBD2 (6 bases). Germline V lookup: CDR1 SQVTM, CDR2 ANQGSEA. With 4 bases removed from V and 4 bases from J, the gap between germline ends came to 14 bases. The CDR3 is 13 residues long. The CDR3 coding sequence is TGCAGCGTTGGGAGTGGAGGGGTGTACGAGCAGTACTTC. It specifies CSVGSGGVYEQYF.

This clonotype was recorded at least ten times. The chain couples TRBV12-3 or TRBV12-4 to TRBJ1-5; D ambiguous. The CDR3 loop spans 14 amino acids. Trimming shortened V by 4 bases and J by 2 bases, and 9 bases separated the two germline ends. CDR3 in DNA: TGTGCCAGCAGTTCCCAAAGAGGCAATCAGCCCCAGCATTTT. Protein sequence: CASSSQRGNQPQHF.

The genes are TRBV12-3 or TRBV12-4 and TRBJ2-1; 9 bases are shared with TRBD2. The CDR3 is made up of 15 amino acids. V was pared by 4 bases and J by 10 bases, with 11 bases of the junction left unmatched. The CDR3, as DNA: TGTGCCAGCAGTTCCCTGGAAGCGGGGGGCCAGGAGCAGTTCTTC. This codes for CASSSLEAGGQEQFF.

The chain has TRBV27 and TRBJ1-5; 9 nucleotides agree with TRBD1. Germline V gene sequence: CDR1 MNHEY, CDR2 SMNVEV (reference sequence). V trimming: 2 bases; J trimming: 5 bases; junction bases outside the gene matches: 7. The CDR3 totals 16 residues. The CDR3 nucleotides are TGTGCCAGCAGTTTAAGAATGACAGGGGGGGATCAGCCCCAGCATTTT. Protein product: CASSLRMTGGDQPQHF.

This clonotype has a handful of counts. The chain combines TRBV29-1 with TRBJ1-2, with D possibly being TRBD1 (5 bases). Germline-derived CDR1 and CDR2 are SQVTM and ANQGSEA. The CDR3 length is 11 residues. V lost 3 bases and J 5 bases, leaving 7 bases between the germline ends. The CDR3 spells CSVDRVYGYTF. The CDR3, as DNA: TGCAGCGTTGACAGGGTTTATGGCTACACCTTC.

The gene calls are TRBV7-2 and TRBJ1-6; perhaps TRBD1 as D (6 bases). The CDR3 has 14 residues. Trimming cost V 4 bases and J 9 bases, with 13 bases left between them. Germline CDR1 SGHTA, CDR2 FQGNSA. DNA of the CDR3: TGTGCCAGCAGCTCGCAGGGGATGGGTTCACCCCTCCACTTT. Protein sequence: CASSSQGMGSPLHF. Full variable domain (missing parts from reference TRBV7-2 and TRBJ1-6): GAGVSQSPSNKVTEKGKDVELRCDPISGHTALYWYRQSLGQGLEFLIYFQGNSAPDKSGLPSDRFSAERTGGSVSTLTIQRTQQEDSAVYLCASSSQGMGSPLHFGNGTRLTVT.

V gene TRBV27 combines with J gene TRBJ2-1; either TRBD1 or TRBD2 may fit D (5 bases each). CDR1 is MNHEY and CDR2 is SMNVEV in the germline V gene (reference sequence). Trimming took 6 bases from V and 15 from J, leaving 27 bases between them. This CDR3 is 15 amino acids long. The CDR3: CASSPGAIRTRGLFF. The CDR3 DNA reads as TGTGCCAGCAGCCCCGGGGCCATAAGAACCCGAGGTCTGTTCTTC.

In regard to this clonotype: A read error is likely, as this CDR3 ends without the conserved phenylalanine or tryptophan. This chain links TRBV7-2 with TRBJ1-1, with a tentative D call TRBD1 (6 bases). The ends were cut back, 5 bases at V and 6 bases at J, with 10 bases in the middle. This CDR3 contains 12 residues. The V gene's germline CDR1 is SGHTA and CDR2 FQGNSA. The CDR3 DNA sequence: TGTGCCAGCAGCCCGCAGGGGTCTGAAGCTTTCCTT. It codes for CASSPQGSEAFL.

In its sample, this clonotype was seen many times. V and J are TRBV7-2 and TRBJ2-1; 10 nucleotides line up with TRBD2. CDR1 is SGHTA, CDR2 FQGNSA, per germline. J lost 10 bases, V lost 5 bases, and 14 bases had no gene match. This CDR3 has 16 amino acids. As DNA, the CDR3 is TGTGCCAGCAGCCGAAGCCCGCTAGCGGGGGCCTCGGAGCAGTTCTTC. It codes for CASSRSPLAGASEQFF.

This clonotype has only one observation. The chain joins TRBV2 to TRBJ2-1; 9 nucleotides agree with TRBD2. This CDR3 spans 14 amino acids. The germline gives CDR1 SNHLY, CDR2 FYNNEI. The J segment lost 6 bases and the V segment lost 6 bases, leaving 6 bases of the junction unmatched. The chain's CDR3 is CASRVAGDPNEQFF. The CDR3 region has the DNA TGTGCCAGCAGAGTAGCGGGGGACCCCAATGAGCAGTTCTTC. The whole variable domain, filled in from reference TRBV2 and TRBJ2-1, reads EPEVTQTPSHQVTQMGQEVILRCVPISNHLYFYWYRQILGQKVEFLVSFYNNEISEKSEIFDDQFSVERPDGSNFTLKIRSTKLEDSAMYFCASRVAGDPNEQFFGPGTRLTVL.

This clonotype was found many times. V is TRBV3-1 and J is TRBJ1-2, with a weak D call TRBD1 (6 bases). In germline, CDR1 is LGHDT, CDR2 YNNKEL (reference sequence). V gave up 5 bases and J gave up 5 bases, with 15 bases separating them. The CDR3 sequence is 14 residues long. CDR3 coding DNA: TGTGCCAGCAGCGTCGGACAGAGTAATTATGGCTACACCTTC. It is translated as CASSVGQSNYGYTF.

This clonotype was detected only a few times. The rearrangement joins TRBV12-3 or TRBV12-4 to TRBJ2-7; no definite D call. V was trimmed by 6 bases and J by 6 bases, leaving 15 bases between them. This CDR3 is 13 amino acids long. CDR3 sequence: CASRDGLWPEQYF. The CDR3 DNA follows: TGTGCCAGCAGGGACGGCCTGTGGCCCGAGCAGTACTTC.

This clonotype has at least ten counts. The chain recombines TRBV12-3 or TRBV12-4 with TRBJ2-7; 13 nucleotides agree with TRBD2. Trimming removed 3 bases from V and 5 bases from J; junction bases left unmatched: 7. There are 16 residues in the CDR3. The CDR3 DNA reads as TGTGCCAGCAGTTTCGGGACTAGCGGGAAGGTCCACGAGCAGTACTTC. This translates into CASSFGTSGKVHEQYF.

As to this clonotype: A much more abundant neighbour one base away suggests this may be a read error. The CDR3 DNA follows: TGTGCCAGCACCACGGGACAGAAAGGCTACACCTTC. Translation gives CASTTGQKGYTF. The chain joins TRBV12-3 or TRBV12-4 to TRBJ1-2, with TRBD1 matching over 7 bases. Trimming removed 7 bases from V and 8 bases from J; junction bases left unmatched: 7. The CDR3 has 12 amino acids.

This clonotype was recorded many times. The V and J genes are TRBV25-1 and TRBJ1-1; 7 bases are shared with TRBD1. Germline-derived CDR1 and CDR2 are MGHDK and SYGVNS. With 4 bases clipped from V and 3 bases from J, the junction kept 8 bases outside the gene matches. The CDR3 has 15 amino acids. The CDR3 DNA follows: TGTGCCAGCAGTGGGGTGACAGGGCACCACACTGAAGCTTTCTTT. This encodes CASSGVTGHHTEAFF.

Points on this clonotype: A read error is possible here, since a much larger clone lies one base away. The chain couples TRBV6-5 to TRBJ2-3, with D maybe TRBD1 (5 bases). This CDR3 has 15 residues. Germline loops: CDR1 MNHEY, CDR2 SVGAGI. The CDR3 protein is CASSYSRKVTGTQYF. For the CDR3, the DNA is TGTGCCAGCAGTTACTCGAGGAAGGTCACAGGTACGCAGTATTTT.

The chain recombines TRBV19 with TRBJ2-7, with TRBD2 matching over 8 bases. CDR3 size: 16 residues. Germline values: CDR1 LNHDA, CDR2 SQIVND (reference sequence). V lost 9 bases and J lost 5; bases outside the gene matches: 18. The CDR3 sequence is CASSLDVGRALNEQYF. The CDR3 nucleotides read TGTGCCAGCAGCTTGGACGTCGGGAGGGCCTTGAACGAGCAGTACTTC.

This clonotype appeared many times. This sequence joins TRBV11-2 and TRBJ2-5, with TRBD2 identical over 12 bases. V lost 3 bases, J lost 5 bases, and 4 bases stayed unmatched. Germline CDR1 is SGHAT and CDR2 is FQNNGV. The length of the CDR3 is 15 residues. The CDR3 spells CASSFGGTSGETQYF. In nucleotides, the CDR3 is TGTGCCAGCAGCTTTGGAGGGACTAGCGGGGAGACCCAGTACTTC.

At least ten counts were recorded for this clonotype. This rearrangement joins TRBV30 to TRBJ1-5; D is unresolved. Germline CDR1 is GTSNPN and CDR2 is SVGIG (reference sequence). V lost 0 bases to trimming and J lost 3 bases, with 9 bases between them. The CDR3 contains 14 residues. The CDR3 DNA reads as TGTGCCTGGAGTGTTGCGGCAGACAATCAGCCCCAGCATTTT. It specifies CAWSVAADNQPQHF.

This clonotype was found many times. The J gene is TRBJ1-2, the V gene TRBV7-8; 8 nucleotides agree with TRBD1. CDR1 and CDR2 (germline): SGHVS, FQNEAQ. The CDR3 has 15 residues. With V trimmed by 1 base and J by 6 bases, 7 bases remained unmatched. CDR3 nucleotide sequence: TGTGCCAGCAGCTTAGACAGGGGGTTCGTTGATGGCTACACCTTC. Its protein is CASSLDRGFVDGYTF.

The V gene is TRBV18, the J gene TRBJ2-7; 9 nucleotides line up with TRBD2. The CDR3 has 15 residues. Unmatched junction bases numbered 10, after V lost 4 bases and J lost 6 bases. Germline V CDR1 and CDR2: KGHSH, LQKENI. The CDR3: CASSRGIAGVSEQYF. The CDR3 DNA sequence: TGTGCCAGCTCACGGGGGATAGCGGGAGTATCCGAGCAGTACTTC.

J is TRBJ2-2 and V is TRBV5-1; D may be TRBD1 (5 bases). CDR3 size: 16 residues. Germline V gene sequence: CDR1 SGHRS, CDR2 YFSETQ. V was cut by 0 bases and J by 0 bases, with 9 bases left in between. CDR3 sequence (DNA): TGCGCCAGCAGCTTGGCAAGGGGCCCGAACACCGGGGAGCTGTTTTTT. This gives the protein CASSLARGPNTGELFF.

This clonotype was detected a few times. The V call is TRBV29-1, the J call TRBJ1-1; D gene unclear. The V gene's germline CDR1 is SQVTM and CDR2 ANQGSEA. The CDR3 covers 12 residues. Deletions cut 5 bases from V and 4 bases from J, with 11 bases between. For the CDR3, the DNA is TGCAGCGTTATATGGGGTCGCACTGAAGCTTTCTTT. Its protein product is CSVIWGRTEAFF. The variable domain in full, completed from reference TRBV29-1 and TRBJ1-1, reads SAVISQKPSRDICQRGTSLTIQCQVDSQVTMMFWYRQQPGQSLTLIATANQGSEATYESGFVIDKFPISRPNLTFSTLTVSNMSPEDSSIYLCSVIWGRTEAFFGQGTRLTVV.

This sequence joins TRBV13 and TRBJ2-1, with D perhaps assigned TRBD1 or TRBD2 (5 bases each). Germline assignment: CDR1 PRHDT and CDR2 FYEKMQ (reference sequence). The CDR3 contains 17 residues. Trimming stripped 6 bases from V and 4 bases from J, with 22 bases between. CDR3 amino acids: CASSSVIRDQIYNEQFF. The DNA for the CDR3 is TGTGCCAGCAGTTCGGTTATCCGGGACCAAATATACAATGAGCAGTTCTTC.

At least ten counts were recorded for this clonotype. The chain links TRBV7-8 to TRBJ1-1; D uncertain. The V end lost 1 base, the J end lost 8 bases, and 2 bases lay between the germline ends. Germline V gives CDR1 SGHVS, CDR2 FQNEAQ. This CDR3 spans 10 amino acids. This CDR3 reads CASSLEEAFF. CDR3 DNA sequence: TGTGCCAGCAGCTTAGAGGAAGCTTTCTTT.